Given below is one T cell receptor (beta chain) in context. These data are taken from a study of blood T cell repertoires in COVID-19. Study summary: Specimens from acute and convalescent COVID-19 originated in the United States, Italy and Spain. From T cells, B-cell-depleted T cells, or PBMCs came the material, which was cDNA or gDNA.

Per the original data handling: Reference gene primer amplification in the assay estimated nucleated cell counts. Method: immunoSEQ multiplex PCR; TCRdb's copy keeps in-frame clones and lacks some. From that table come the V and J calls and clone size; the DNA was used to work out D and trimming. The sample has 200,000 or so clones, about 80% seen once. The source is a human donor with acute or convalescent COVID-19. The donor label of this sample is uncertain. What was sequenced was peripheral blood.

The CDR3 loop reads CASSLLAGAGDTQYF. The CDR3 DNA sequence: TGTGCCAGCAGCCTACTAGCGGGTGCAGGCGATACGCAGTATTTT. This rearrangement joins TRBV3-1 (or the pseudogene TRBV3-2) to TRBJ2-3; 9 nucleotides match TRBD2. Germline V gene data show CDR1 as LGHDT and CDR2 as YNNKEL (reference sequence). With V trimmed by 4 bases and J by 6 bases, 8 bases remained unmatched. The CDR3 spans 15 residues.